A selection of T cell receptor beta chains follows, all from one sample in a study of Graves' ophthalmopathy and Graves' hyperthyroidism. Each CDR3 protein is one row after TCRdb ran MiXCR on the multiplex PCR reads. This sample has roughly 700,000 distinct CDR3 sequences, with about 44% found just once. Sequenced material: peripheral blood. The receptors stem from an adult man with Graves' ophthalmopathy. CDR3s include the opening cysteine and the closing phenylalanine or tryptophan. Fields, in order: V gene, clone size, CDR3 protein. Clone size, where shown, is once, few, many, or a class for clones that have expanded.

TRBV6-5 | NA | CASRSGTGRRQYF
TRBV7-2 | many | CASSLAMTVPSGNTIYF
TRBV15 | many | CATSREGPIGLYNEKLFF
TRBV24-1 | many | CATGQGDIQPQHF
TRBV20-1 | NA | CSARHPAEHPYEQYF
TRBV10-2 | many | CASRATTASYSYTF
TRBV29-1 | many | CSVRQTQETQYF
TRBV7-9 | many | CASSFLRDPQYF
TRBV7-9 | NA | CASSPSGTGAYEQYF
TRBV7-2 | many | CASSTDRGFYQPQHF
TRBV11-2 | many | CASRSQRSGANVLTF
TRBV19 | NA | CASSITGGNQPQHF
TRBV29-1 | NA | CSAGQGDPVYEQYF
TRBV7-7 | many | CASSPTSANTGELFF
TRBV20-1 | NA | CSARSRQAVEQYF
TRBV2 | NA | CASNSNGVLYEQYF
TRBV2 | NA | CASKAGGGYNEKLFF
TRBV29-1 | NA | CSVGGQGWAFF
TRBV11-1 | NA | CASSLSGRTDTQYF
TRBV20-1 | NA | CSAKVSGQGIGKLFF
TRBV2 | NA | CASSLTPGQTNTEAFF
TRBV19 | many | CASRGRGSGQTQYF
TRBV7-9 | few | CASSATGQGAIGANVLTF
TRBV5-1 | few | CASSPSGKGTTYEQYF
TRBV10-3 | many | CAIRAGASGNTGELFF
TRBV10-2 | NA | CASLGTGVDTEAFF
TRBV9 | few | CASSQGDSGSPLHF
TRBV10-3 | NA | CAVSQGLPEAFF
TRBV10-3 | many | CAISVRTVNQPQHF
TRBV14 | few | CASSQVGPGSGNTIYF
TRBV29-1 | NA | CSGQTYEQYF
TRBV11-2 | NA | CASTPRSAVGTGELFF
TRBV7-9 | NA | CASSSYRAANEKLFF
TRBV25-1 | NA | CASSRIGPNNQPQHF
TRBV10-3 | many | CAISESNGRPQHF
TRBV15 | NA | CATSSLGQVWSLSPLHF
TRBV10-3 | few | CASSEGREKLFF
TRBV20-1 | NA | CSAGTGRETQYF
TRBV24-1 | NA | CASFQPTGLGETQYF
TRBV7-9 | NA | CASSLQQGTGELFF
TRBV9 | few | CASSVAWVGDEQYF
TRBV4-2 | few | CASSQDSKTNYGYTF
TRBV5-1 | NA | CASSRTQGGREKLFF
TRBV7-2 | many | CASSFRDDTYEQYF
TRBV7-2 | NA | CASSQGGAQETQYF
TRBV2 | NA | CASSQSGWGKHLPTNYGYTF
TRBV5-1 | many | CASSSNYEQYF
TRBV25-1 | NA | CASSYDRGSAEAFF
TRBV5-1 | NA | CAGSLQGVDYGYTF
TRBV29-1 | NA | CSVDRDRATEAFF
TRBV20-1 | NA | CTAAGAQETQHF
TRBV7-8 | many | CASSFATGTKGYEQYF
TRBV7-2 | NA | CASSFRSGLINEQFF
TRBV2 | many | CASTSPGPKTQYF
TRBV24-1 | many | CATSDPRAGLGETQYF
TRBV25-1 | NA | CASSDSAGAGNSYEQYF
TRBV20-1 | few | CSARAGARGPQHF